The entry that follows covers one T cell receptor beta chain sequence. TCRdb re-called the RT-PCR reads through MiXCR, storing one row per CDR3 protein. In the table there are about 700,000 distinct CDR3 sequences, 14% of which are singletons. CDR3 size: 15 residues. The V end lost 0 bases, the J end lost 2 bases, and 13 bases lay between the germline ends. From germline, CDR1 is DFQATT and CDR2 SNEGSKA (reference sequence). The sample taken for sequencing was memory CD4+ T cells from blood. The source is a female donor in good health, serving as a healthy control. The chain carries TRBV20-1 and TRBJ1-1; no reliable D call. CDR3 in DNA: TGCAGTGCTAGAGATCAACAGAGAATAAACACTGAAGCTTTCTTT. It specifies CSARDQQRINTEAFF.